This T cell receptor beta chain was identified during a study of response to subunit inactivated influenza vaccine. Whole-study findings and limits: The authors offered the suggestion that each seasonal influenza vaccination recruits few new T cells.

TCRdb called the RT-PCR reads again in MiXCR, with one record for every CDR3 protein. The sample has a few hundred thousand distinct CDR3 sequences, 9.5% to 13% seen once. Per germline, CDR1 DFQATT and CDR2 SNEGSKA (reference sequence). This CDR3 region has 13 residues. Trimming took off 3 bases at V and 5 bases at J, with 13 bases between the two ends. In regard to this clonotype: The antigen remains undetermined.

The chain is built from TRBV20-1 and TRBJ1-2; no clear D gene. The sequence derives from a man in his forties or fifties who received an inactivated influenza vaccine. The sample here was PBMCs from blood, taken roughly 47 days after vaccination. The CDR3 region is CSASPPVGYGYTF. The CDR3 DNA sequence: TGCAGTGCTAGCCCACCGGTAGGATATGGCTACACCTTC.